A selection of T cell receptor beta chains follows, all from one sample in a study of cytomegalovirus exposure and HLA in healthy donors. The assay was immunoSEQ multiplex PCR, and TCRdb's table has in-frame clones only and misses some. The sample records around 130,000 clones, roughly 80% being singletons. Sequenced sample: PBMCs. The receptor set was obtained from a female donor in good health and CMV-seronegative. Each CDR3 is given with its conserved first and last residue. Fields, in order: D gene, V gene, J gene, clone size, CDR3 protein, CDR3 DNA. D genes are given only for firm matches. Clone size is not always given. Where it is, it says once, few, many or a class for expanded clones.

>TRBD2|TRBV28|TRBJ2-7|NA
CASSFYAGGYEQYF
TGTGCCAGCAGTTTTTATGCGGGAGGCTACGAGCAGTACTTC
>TRBD1|TRBV9|TRBJ2-5|NA
CASSVGDRDQETQYF
TGTGCCAGCAGCGTAGGGGACAGGGACCAAGAGACCCAGTACTTC
>TRBD2|TRBV7-9|TRBJ2-5|NA
CASSLALAGIHETQYF
TGTGCCAGCAGCTTAGCCTTAGCGGGAATACACGAGACCCAGTACTTC
>NA|TRBV27|TRBJ2-6|NA
CASSLERRRAGANVLTF
TGTGCCAGCAGTTTGGAGCGGCGTAGGGCTGGGGCCAACGTCCTGACTTTC
>TRBD2|TRBV27|TRBJ2-7|NA
CASSSLSKGLAGEVWEQYF
TGTGCCAGCAGTTCCCTCTCCAAAGGACTAGCGGGAGAGGTATGGGAGCAGTACTTC
>NA|TRBV2|TRBJ1-2|NA
CASRRSDLSYGYTF
TGTGCCAGCAGGCGGTCGGATTTAAGCTATGGCTACACCTTC
>TRBD1|TRBV19|TRBJ1-5|NA
CASTPPWDRGRNQPQHF
TGTGCCAGTACCCCACCTTGGGACAGGGGGAGGAATCAGCCCCAGCATTTT
>TRBD2|TRBV29-1|TRBJ2-5|NA
CSAGDPSGGEETQYF
TGCAGCGCCGGGGACCCATCGGGGGGAGAAGAGACCCAGTACTTC
>TRBD1|TRBV6-5|TRBJ2-3|NA
CASSYSGTGATDTQYF
TGTGCCAGCAGTTACTCCGGGACAGGGGCCACAGATACGCAGTATTTT
>TRBD1|TRBV6-5|TRBJ1-1|NA
CASSRTGNTEAFF
TGTGCCAGCAGTAGGACAGGGAACACTGAAGCTTTCTTT
>NA|TRBV27|TRBJ1-2|NA
CASSLFSGTRNYGYTF
TGTGCCAGCAGTTTATTTTCGGGGACAAGGAACTATGGCTACACCTTC
>NA|TRBV6-4|TRBJ1-5|NA
CASSRTLFNQPQHF
TGTGCCAGCAGCAGGACACTCTTCAATCAGCCCCAGCATTTT
>NA|TRBV5-8|TRBJ2-7|NA
CASSLWQTGGEQYF
TGTGCCAGCAGCTTGTGGCAGACTGGGGGGGAGCAGTACTTC
>TRBD2|TRBV28|TRBJ2-5|once
CASSFPVGSGSETQYF
TGTGCCAGCAGTTTCCCGGTGGGTAGCGGGAGTGAGACCCAGTACTTC
>NA|TRBV9|TRBJ1-1|NA
CASSPQTGPNTEAFF
TGTGCCAGCAGCCCTCAAACAGGGCCGAACACTGAAGCTTTCTTT
>TRBD2|TRBV2|TRBJ2-1|NA
CASSFGLAGGYNEQFF
TGTGCCAGCAGTTTCGGACTAGCGGGAGGCTACAATGAGCAGTTCTTC
>TRBD1|TRBV29-1|TRBJ1-2|NA
CSVEKDRGGYGYTF
TGCAGCGTTGAAAAGGACAGGGGGGGGTATGGCTACACCTTC
>NA|TRBV27|TRBJ2-7|NA
CASSLRETYEQYF
TGTGCCAGCAGTTTACGGGAGACCTACGAGCAGTACTTC
>TRBD2|TRBV9|TRBJ2-2|NA
CASSATSGRLIGELFF
TGTGCCAGCAGCGCGACTAGCGGGAGGCTGATCGGGGAGCTGTTTTTT
>TRBD1|TRBV30|TRBJ1-5|NA
CAWAGTDFNQPQHF
TGTGCCTGGGCCGGGACAGACTTTAATCAGCCCCAGCATTTT
>TRBD1|TRBV9|TRBJ1-1|NA
CASSLGTGNTEAFF
TGTGCCAGCAGCCTAGGGACAGGGAACACTGAAGCTTTCTTT
>TRBD1|TRBV7-9|TRBJ1-1|NA
CASSSDRGVNEAFF
TGTGCCAGCAGCTCAGACAGGGGGGTTAATGAAGCTTTCTTT
>NA|TRBV27|TRBJ2-5|once
CASSPGDGETQYF
TGTGCCAGCAGTCCAGGGGACGGGGAGACCCAGTACTTC
>TRBD1|TRBV28|TRBJ2-5|NA
CASRAGGTGSETQYF
TGTGCCAGCAGGGCAGGTGGGACAGGTTCGGAGACCCAGTACTTC
>NA|TRBV11-2|TRBJ1-3|NA
CASSFRDSGNTIYF
TGTGCCAGCAGCTTCAGGGACTCTGGAAACACCATATATTTT
>NA|TRBV28|TRBJ1-1|NA
CASSHSKSQAFF
TGTGCCAGCTCCCACTCGAAGTCTCAAGCTTTCTTT
>NA|TRBV9|TRBJ1-4|NA
CASSVTGSTNEKLFF
TGTGCCAGCAGCGTCACAGGCTCAACTAATGAAAAACTGTTTTTT
>NA|TRBV6-1|TRBJ1-2|NA
CASRPGLHYGYTF
TGTGCCAGCAGGCCGGGACTGCACTATGGCTACACCTTC
>TRBD1|TRBV14|TRBJ1-1|NA
CASSQLDRDVAFF
TGTGCCAGCAGCCAGCTCGACAGGGATGTCGCTTTCTTT
>NA|TRBV28|TRBJ2-7|NA
CASSLWAYTGDSYEQYF
TGTGCCAGCAGTTTATGGGCCTATACGGGAGACTCCTACGAGCAGTACTTC
>TRBD1|TRBV13|TRBJ2-3|many
CASSEGTGEVGTDTQYF
TGTGCCAGCAGCGAGGGGACAGGGGAGGTGGGAACAGATACGCAGTATTTT
>TRBD1|TRBV7-6|TRBJ1-4|NA
CASSDDREDEKLFF
TGTGCCAGCAGCGATGACAGGGAGGATGAAAAACTGTTTTTT
>NA|TRBV19|TRBJ2-6|NA
CASRGSSGANVLTF
TGTGCCAGTAGGGGGAGCTCTGGGGCCAACGTCCTGACTTTC
>NA|TRBV30|TRBJ1-5|NA
CAWTVPGGPNQPQHF
TGTGCCTGGACCGTACCGGGGGGGCCAAATCAGCCCCAGCATTTT
>TRBD1|TRBV5-1|TRBJ2-5|NA
CASSRQGGTPQETQYF
TGCGCCAGCAGCAGACAGGGGGGAACCCCTCAAGAGACCCAGTACTTC
>NA|TRBV9|TRBJ2-7|NA
CASSVDATGVYEQYF
TGTGCCAGCAGCGTAGATGCAACGGGGGTTTACGAACAGTACTTC
>TRBD1|TRBV7-2|TRBJ1-4|many
CASTSPPGGKLFF
TGTGCCAGCACTTCCCCGCCAGGGGGAAAACTGTTTTTT
>TRBD2|TRBV6-5|TRBJ2-1|NA
CASSSGTSRDEQFF
TGTGCCAGCAGTTCCGGGACTAGTAGGGATGAGCAGTTCTTC
>TRBD1|TRBV14|TRBJ2-1|NA
CASSRIRTGESYNEQFF
TGTGCCAGCAGCCGAATCCGGACAGGGGAGAGCTACAATGAGCAGTTCTTC
>NA|TRBV6-5|TRBJ2-7|few
CASSYAPAYEQYF
TGTGCCAGCAGTTACGCGCCGGCCTACGAGCAGTACTTC
>NA|TRBV29-1|TRBJ1-1|NA
CSVEGQEGSTTEAFF
TGCAGCGTTGAGGGGCAGGAGGGGTCGACCACTGAAGCTTTCTTT
>TRBD2|TRBV5-6|TRBJ2-7|NA
CASSLVGGAYEQYF
TGTGCCAGCAGCTTGGTGGGGGGGGCCTACGAGCAGTACTTC
>NA|TRBV20-1|TRBJ2-5|NA
CSGREQETQYF
TGCAGTGGGAGGGAACAAGAGACCCAGTACTTC
>NA|TRBV19|TRBJ1-1|NA
CASSIREVDTEAFF
TGTGCCAGTAGTATTCGGGAGGTGGACACTGAAGCTTTCTTT
>NA|TRBV6-5|TRBJ1-5|NA
CASSYSHSTSNQPQHF
TGTGCCAGCAGTTACTCGCACAGTACAAGCAATCAGCCCCAGCATTTT
>TRBD2|TRBV10-3|TRBJ2-1|NA
CAINVGTSGYNEQFF
TGTGCCATCAACGTCGGGACTAGCGGCTACAATGAGCAGTTCTTC